Shown below are 30 T cell receptor beta chains from a single sample sequenced in a study of technical replicates of blood from a few donors. The table came from immunoSEQ multiplex PCR; TCRdb's copy has only in-frame clones and leaves some out. There are 68,000 or so clones in the sample; almost 95% occur only once, and 0.35% to 0.45% lies in the top ten. Material for sequencing was T cells isolated from PBMCs. These receptors originate from a human donor in good health.

The gene calls are TRBV27 and TRBJ2-1, with TRBD1 identical over 8 bases. The CDR3 runs to 18 residues. The junction had 16 bases not matched to a gene; V was cut back by 3 bases and J by 6 bases. From germline, CDR1 is MNHEY and CDR2 SMNVEV (reference sequence). CDR3 sequence reads: CASSFRKISRDRFNEQFF. The CDR3 region has the DNA TGTGCCAGCAGTTTCCGTAAAATCTCCCGGGACAGGTTCAATGAGCAGTTCTTC.

The chain has TRBV7-3 and TRBJ1-2; D call uncertain. With 5 bases removed from V and 1 base from J, the gap between germline ends came to 11 bases. The CDR3 extends over 14 amino acids. Germline V gene sequence: CDR1 SGHTA, CDR2 FQGTGA. As DNA, the CDR3 is TGTGCCAGCAGCCCTAACCCGAATAACTATGGCTACACCTTC. Translated: CASSPNPNNYGYTF.

The CDR3 coding sequence is TGTGCCAGCAGCTACGACGAAGGAGGAGGCTACGAGCAGTACTTC. Residues: CASSYDEGGGYEQYF. The chain has TRBV7-2 and TRBJ2-7, with D perhaps matching TRBD2 (5 bases). Germline CDR1 is SGHTA and CDR2 is FQGNSA. The ends were cut back, 4 bases at V and 3 bases at J, with 16 bases in the middle. The CDR3 totals 15 residues.

The rearrangement joins TRBV10-1 to TRBJ2-7, with 8 bases matching TRBD2. V shed 3 bases, J shed 1 base, and the junction held 14 bases outside the gene matches. CDR3 length equals 18 residues. The germline CDR1 and CDR2 sequences are WNHNN and SYGVQD (reference sequence). The CDR3 protein is CASSERLTGGPVSYEQYF. CDR3 in DNA: TGCGCCAGCAGTGAAAGGTTGACGGGAGGGCCCGTTTCCTACGAGCAGTACTTC.

This clone was found once. The chain joins TRBV2 to TRBJ2-3; 8 bases align to TRBD2. Per the germline V gene, CDR1 is SNHLY and CDR2 is FYNNEI. The CDR3 consists of 13 residues. The V segment lost 4 bases and the J segment 5 bases; nucleotides outside the gene matches: 2. CDR3 nucleotide sequence: TGTGCCAGCAGTGGACTAGCGAGAGATACGCAGTATTTT. Its protein is CASSGLARDTQYF.

This clone was detected once. V is TRBV9 and J is TRBJ2-1, with 9 bases aligning to TRBD2. V shed 1 base, J shed 5 bases, and the junction held 4 bases outside the gene matches. This CDR3 spans 15 amino acids. CDR1 and CDR2 from the germline V gene are SGDLS and YYNGEE. The CDR3 region is CASSVSSGGNNEQFF. In nucleotides, the CDR3 is TGTGCCAGCAGCGTATCCAGCGGGGGGAACAATGAGCAGTTCTTC.

J is TRBJ2-1 and V is TRBV7-2, with D hard to call. The CDR3 is 11 amino acids. V shed 2 bases and J shed 8 bases, with 4 bases lying between them. Germline V CDR1 and CDR2: SGHTA, FQGNSA. CDR3 sequence reads: CASSLIYEQFF. The CDR3 DNA is TGTGCCAGCAGCTTAATCTATGAGCAGTTCTTC.

The gene calls are TRBV7-9 and TRBJ2-7; D is possibly TRBD2 (6 bases). This CDR3 is 15 amino acids long. Trimming cost V 3 bases and J 1 base, with 13 bases left between them. The germline CDR1 and CDR2 sequences are SEHNR and FQNEAQ (reference sequence). CDR3 coding DNA: TGTGCCAGCAGCTTGGTCGGGAGAGGATCCTACGAGCAGTACTTC. Protein sequence: CASSLVGRGSYEQYF. Variable domain in full (rest from reference TRBV7-9 and TRBJ2-7): DTGVSQNPRHKITKRGQNVTFRCDPISEHNRLYWYRQTLGQGPEFLTYFQNEAQLEKSRLLSDRFSAERPKGSFSTLEIQRTEQGDSAMYLCASSLVGRGSYEQYFGPGTRLTVT.

The chain uses TRBV6-6 and TRBJ2-7; TRBD1 might be the D (6 bases). V was cut by 3 bases and J by 12 bases, with 21 bases left in between. Germline values: CDR1 MNHNY, CDR2 SVGAGI (reference sequence). The CDR3 is 14 residues long. The CDR3 DNA follows: TGTGCCAGCAGTTATACCCTACAGGGACGGGACCGGTACTTC. It specifies CASSYTLQGRDRYF.

This rearrangement joins TRBV5-5 to TRBJ2-3; unclear D gene. Trimming took off 4 bases at V and 1 base at J, with 13 bases between the two ends. There are 15 residues in the CDR3. Germline CDR1 and CDR2: SGHKS and YYEKEE (reference sequence). In DNA, the CDR3 is TGTGCCAGCAGCCTATTTGATCCGGGCACAGATACGCAGTATTTT. This encodes CASSLFDPGTDTQYF.

The chain has TRBV11-3 and TRBJ2-3; unclear D gene. Germline V lookup: CDR1 SGHNT, CDR2 YENEEA. V was trimmed by 5 bases and J by 4 bases, leaving 10 bases between them. The CDR3 consists of 13 residues. CDR3 loop: CASSPYASDTQYF. The CDR3 coding sequence is TGTGCCAGCAGCCCCTATGCATCAGATACGCAGTATTTT.

The chain has TRBV11-2 and TRBJ2-4; D is possibly TRBD1 (6 bases). V was pared by 1 base and J by 4 bases, with 11 bases between. Germline loops: CDR1 SGHAT, CDR2 FQNNGV. There are 15 residues in the CDR3. Written as DNA, the CDR3 is TGTGCCAGCAGCTTAGTAGGGGGTCAAAAAAACATTCAGTACTTC. Translation: CASSLVGGQKNIQYF.

This clone was observed once. V is TRBV19 and J is TRBJ2-4; a weak D match, TRBD1 (5 bases). V lost 2 bases, J lost 3 bases, and 11 bases lay in between. Germline CDR1 is LNHDA and CDR2 is SQIVND (reference sequence). This CDR3 contains 15 residues. DNA of the CDR3: TGTGCCAGTAGTATAAACACAGGAATCAAAAACATTCAGTACTTC. Its translation is CASSINTGIKNIQYF.

This rearrangement joins TRBV6-1 to TRBJ1-4, with D perhaps TRBD1 (5 bases). This CDR3 has 18 amino acids. Trimming removed 2 bases from V and 2 bases from J, with 18 bases in between. Germline V gives CDR1 MNHNS, CDR2 SASEGT. The DNA for the CDR3 is TGTGCCAGCAGTGAAATTCCCGGGGGAGCGGGGACTAATGAAAAACTGTTTTTT. Amino acid sequence: CASSEIPGGAGTNEKLFF.

The V and J genes are TRBV7-8 and TRBJ1-2, with D unresolved. The ends were cut back, 1 base at V and 1 base at J, with 7 bases in the middle. The CDR3 consists of 14 residues. Germline V CDR1 and CDR2: SGHVS, FQNEAQ. CDR3 DNA: TGTGCCAGCAGCTTAGAGGCGGATAACTATGGCTACACCTTC. Residues: CASSLEADNYGYTF.

The chain recombines TRBV27 with TRBJ1-2; D unresolved. Trimming took off 6 bases at V and 4 bases at J, with 12 bases between the two ends. CDR1 and CDR2 (germline): MNHEY, SMNVEV (reference sequence). The length of the CDR3 is 13 residues. The DNA for the CDR3 is TGTGCCAGCAGCCTAGACGGAACCTATGGCTACACCTTC. Its protein product is CASSLDGTYGYTF.

The rearrangement uses TRBV6-1 and TRBJ2-3, with 8 positions matching TRBD2. This CDR3 comprises 13 residues. V lost 8 bases, J lost 7 bases, and 8 bases stayed unmatched. Germline V lookup: CDR1 MNHNS, CDR2 SASEGT. The CDR3 protein is CASLPGGGNTQYF. CDR3 coding DNA: TGTGCCAGCTTGCCGGGCGGGGGGAATACGCAGTATTTT.

The V gene is TRBV6-5, the J gene TRBJ1-1; D is unresolved. Trimming removed 7 bases at V and 4 bases at J, with 13 bases between. The CDR3 runs to 13 residues. CDR1 and CDR2 (germline): MNHEY, SVGAGI. The CDR3 reads CASTPRGTTEAFF. In DNA, the CDR3 is TGTGCCAGCACCCCCCGAGGAACCACTGAAGCTTTCTTT.

The chain joins TRBV30 to TRBJ2-7; 10 bases are shared with TRBD1. CDR3 length: 13 amino acids. Trimming took 4 bases from V and 5 from J; bases not matched to a gene: 5. The germline V gene encodes CDR1 GTSNPN and CDR2 SVGIG (reference sequence). CDR3 DNA: TGTGCCTGGAAGACAGGGGGCCAGAACGAGCAGTACTTC. It encodes CAWKTGGQNEQYF.

The chain couples TRBV9 to TRBJ2-3; 7 bases map to TRBD2. The CDR3 contains 14 residues. The J segment lost 0 bases and the V segment lost 5 bases, leaving 3 bases of the junction unmatched. Germline CDR1 is SGDLS and CDR2 is YYNGEE. CDR3: CASRRELSTDTQYF. The CDR3 DNA is TGTGCCAGCAGGCGGGAGCTTAGCACAGATACGCAGTATTTT.

The J gene is TRBJ1-5, the V gene TRBV27; maybe TRBD1 (6 bases). This CDR3 comprises 16 residues. V dropped 6 bases and J dropped 2 bases, with 17 bases sitting between them. CDR1 MNHEY and CDR2 SMNVEV come from the germline V gene (reference sequence). CDR3: CASSMKTGMGNQPQHF. The CDR3 DNA is TGTGCCAGCAGCATGAAAACAGGGATGGGCAATCAGCCCCAGCATTTT.

The chain couples TRBV9 to TRBJ2-6, with a possible D match to TRBD2 (6 bases). Trimming cost V 0 bases and J 2 bases, with 15 bases left between them. Germline V CDR1 and CDR2: SGDLS, YYNGEE. CDR3 size: 18 residues. The CDR3 region has the DNA TGTGCCAGCAGCGTAGCTCGTGCGGGGTTAACTGGGGCCAACGTCCTGACTTTC. Amino acid sequence: CASSVARAGLTGANVLTF.

This chain connects TRBV7-2 to TRBJ2-3; 7 bases match TRBD2. The CDR3 loop spans 15 amino acids. Germline CDR1 reads SGHTA; CDR2 reads FQGNSA. V lost 4 bases to trimming and J lost 1 base; unmatched junction nucleotides: 5. CDR3 loop: CASSWGGVGTDTQYF. DNA of the CDR3: TGTGCCAGCAGCTGGGGGGGGGTTGGCACAGATACGCAGTATTTT.

The V gene is TRBV4-1, the J gene TRBJ2-7; D perhaps matches TRBD2 (5 bases). Germline V gene sequence: CDR1 MGHRA, CDR2 YSYEKL. CDR3 length equals 13 residues. V was cut by 4 bases and J by 6 bases, with 13 bases left in between. CDR3 protein: CASSPGLHSEQYF. DNA for the CDR3: TGCGCCAGCAGCCCCGGACTTCATAGCGAGCAGTACTTC.

The table lists this clone with a count of one. The chain combines TRBV30 with TRBJ2-1; 12 bases align to TRBD2. V was clipped by 1 base and J by 5 bases; unmatched bases: 9. Germline lookup yields CDR1 GTSNPN and CDR2 SVGIG (reference sequence). The CDR3 has 17 amino acids. The CDR3 region has the DNA TGTGCCTGGAGTGAGGGACTAGCGGGCGGGCTAAACAATGAGCAGTTCTTC. Protein: CAWSEGLAGGLNNEQFF.

This clone is a singleton in its sample. The J gene is TRBJ1-4, the V gene TRBV6-5, with D maybe TRBD1 (5 bases). The CDR3 consists of 12 residues. Trimming removed 9 bases at V and 5 bases at J, with 10 bases between. The germline V gene has CDR1 MNHEY and CDR2 SVGAGI. Here the CDR3 DNA reads TGTGCCAGTAAGGGGTGGAATGAAAAACTGTTTTTT. Its protein is CASKGWNEKLFF.

V and J are TRBV19 and TRBJ1-1; weak D call: TRBD1 (6 bases). The V gene lost 7 bases and the J gene lost 7 bases, with 22 bases spanning the gap. The CDR3 extends over 15 amino acids. CDR1 and CDR2 (germline): LNHDA, SQIVND (reference sequence). CDR3 region: CASTSYRGAPDEAFF. CDR3 nucleotide sequence: TGTGCCAGTACGTCCTACCGGGGGGCGCCGGATGAAGCTTTCTTT.

This chain uses TRBV5-1 with TRBJ2-5; 11 nucleotides agree with TRBD2. V was clipped by 4 bases and J by 5 bases; unmatched bases: 10. Germline V lookup: CDR1 SGHRS, CDR2 YFSETQ. CDR3 length: 16 residues. CDR3 protein: CASSTGLAGQMETQYF. In DNA, the CDR3 is TGCGCCAGCAGCACCGGACTAGCGGGTCAAATGGAGACCCAGTACTTC.

This chain links TRBV10-3 with TRBJ2-7; unclear D gene. Trimming cost V 0 bases and J 1 base, with 10 bases left between them. Germline V gene sequence: CDR1 ENHRY, CDR2 SYGVKD. This CDR3 comprises 15 residues. DNA of the CDR3: TGTGCCATCAGTGAGTCGGCATCAATTTCCTACGAGCAGTACTTC. It yields the protein CAISESASISYEQYF.

In this sample, this clone turned up once. The chain carries TRBV28 and TRBJ2-7; TRBD1 is a possible D gene (6 bases). Germline CDR1 and CDR2: MDHEN and SYDVKM. V was clipped by 8 bases and J by 1 base, with 18 bases between them. The CDR3 has 15 amino acids. DNA for the CDR3: TGTGCCAGCCAGTTCCTGGGCCAGGGGTCCTACGAGCAGTACTTC. Its translation is CASQFLGQGSYEQYF.